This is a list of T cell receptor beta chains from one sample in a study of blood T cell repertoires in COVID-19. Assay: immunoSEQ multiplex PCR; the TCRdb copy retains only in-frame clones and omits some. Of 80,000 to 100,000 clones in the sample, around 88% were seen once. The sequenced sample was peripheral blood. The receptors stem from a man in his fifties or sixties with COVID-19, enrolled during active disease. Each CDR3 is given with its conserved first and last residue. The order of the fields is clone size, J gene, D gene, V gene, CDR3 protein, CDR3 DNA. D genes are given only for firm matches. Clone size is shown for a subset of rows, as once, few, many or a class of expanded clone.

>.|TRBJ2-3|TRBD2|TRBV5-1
CASRLPGLAGGPTDTQYF
TGCGCCAGCAGACTGCCGGGACTAGCGGGGGGGCCGACAGATACGCAGTATTTT
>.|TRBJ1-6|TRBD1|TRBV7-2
CASSWPGQGSSYNSPLHF
TGTGCCAGCAGCTGGCCGGGACAGGGTAGTTCCTATAATTCACCCCTCCACTTT
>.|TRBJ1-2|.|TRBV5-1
CASSPGSINYGYTF
TGCGCCAGCAGCCCCGGGTCCATTAACTATGGCTACACCTTC
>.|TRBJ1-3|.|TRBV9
CASSVEAQGSGNTIYF
TGTGCCAGCAGCGTAGAGGCACAGGGCTCTGGAAACACCATATATTTT
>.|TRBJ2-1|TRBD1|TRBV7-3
CASSPGTGGNEQFF
TGTGCCAGCAGCCCCGGGACAGGTGGCAATGAGCAGTTCTTC
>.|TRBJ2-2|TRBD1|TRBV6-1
CASSDRGLGTGELFF
TGTGCCAGCAGTGACAGGGGGCTGGGCACCGGGGAGCTGTTTTTT
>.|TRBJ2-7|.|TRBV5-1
CASSLGLVSYEQYF
TGCGCCAGCAGCTTGGGTCTAGTCTCTTACGAGCAGTACTTC
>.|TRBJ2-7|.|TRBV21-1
CASTRGREQYF
TGTGCCAGCACCAGGGGGCGCGAGCAGTACTTC
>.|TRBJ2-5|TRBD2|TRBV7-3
CASSPTLAGQETQYF
TGTGCCAGCAGCCCGACGCTAGCGGGGCAAGAGACCCAGTACTTC
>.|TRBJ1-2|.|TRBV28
CASSFGAIGYTF
TGTGCCAGCAGTTTTGGGGCTATAGGCTACACCTTC
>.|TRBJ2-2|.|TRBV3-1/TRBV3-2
CASSLQGGYPGELFF
TGTGCCAGCAGCCTACAGGGCGGCTACCCCGGGGAGCTGTTTTTT
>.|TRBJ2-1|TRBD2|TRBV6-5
CASRPSGGPYNEQFF
TGTGCCAGCAGACCTAGCGGGGGACCCTACAATGAGCAGTTCTTC
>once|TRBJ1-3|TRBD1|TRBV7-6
CASSPRDSSSGNTIYF
TGTGCCAGCAGCCCCCGGGACAGCAGCTCTGGAAACACCATATATTTT
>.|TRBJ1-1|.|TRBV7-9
CASSLKGEGRTEAFF
TGTGCCAGCAGCCTAAAGGGTGAGGGTCGCACTGAAGCTTTCTTT
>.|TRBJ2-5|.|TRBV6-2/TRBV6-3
CASSWGPRGQETQYF
TGTGCCAGCAGTTGGGGGCCTAGAGGCCAAGAGACCCAGTACTTC
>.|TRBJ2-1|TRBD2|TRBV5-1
CASSQRGDSYNEQFF
TGCGCCAGCAGTCAGCGGGGGGACTCCTACAATGAGCAGTTCTTC
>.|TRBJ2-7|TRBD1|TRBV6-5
CASRGGQGHNEQYF
TGTGCCAGCAGAGGCGGACAGGGGCACAACGAGCAGTACTTC
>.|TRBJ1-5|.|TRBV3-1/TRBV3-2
CASSQEGRLERQPQHF
TGTGCCAGCAGCCAAGAAGGGAGGCTAGAGCGTCAGCCCCAGCATTTT
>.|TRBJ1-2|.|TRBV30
CAWSVLRGILNYGYTF
TGTGCCTGGAGTGTTCTAAGGGGGATTCTTAACTATGGCTACACCTTC
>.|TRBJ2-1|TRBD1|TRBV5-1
CASSSKAGGAGSNEQFF
TGCGCCAGCAGCTCGAAAGCAGGGGGCGCGGGAAGCAATGAGCAGTTCTTC
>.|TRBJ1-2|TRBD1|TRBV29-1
CSVPDRGYGYTF
TGCAGCGTTCCGGACAGGGGGTATGGCTACACCTTC
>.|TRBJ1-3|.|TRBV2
CASIYGALSGNTIYF
TGTGCCAGCATTTATGGGGCTCTCTCTGGAAACACCATATATTTT
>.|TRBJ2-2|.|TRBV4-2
CASSPYTGELFF
TGTGCCAGCAGCCCCTACACCGGGGAGCTGTTTTTT
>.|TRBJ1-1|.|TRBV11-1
CASSFQGMGTEAFF
TGTGCCAGCAGCTTCCAGGGAATGGGCACTGAAGCTTTCTTT
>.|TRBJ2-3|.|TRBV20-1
CSASRGGPSTDTQYF
TGCAGTGCTAGTAGGGGGGGTCCGAGCACAGATACGCAGTATTTT
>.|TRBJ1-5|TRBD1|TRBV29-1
CSVDTGGGQPQHF
TGCAGCGTAGATACAGGGGGCGGTCAGCCCCAGCATTTT
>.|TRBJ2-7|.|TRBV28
CASTLGAPRSYEQYF
TGTGCCAGCACCCTGGGGGCCCCGAGGTCCTACGAGCAGTACTTC
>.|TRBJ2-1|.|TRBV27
CASSPLWGGTRSYNEQFF
TGTGCCAGCAGTCCCCTTTGGGGGGGCACCCGCTCCTACAATGAGCAGTTCTTC
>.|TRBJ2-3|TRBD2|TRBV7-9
CASSPPAGDTDTQYF
TGTGCCAGCAGCCCACCAGCGGGGGACACAGATACGCAGTATTTT
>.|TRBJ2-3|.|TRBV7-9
CASSYWTGTTDTQYF
TGTGCCAGCAGCTATTGGACTGGTACCACAGATACGCAGTATTTT
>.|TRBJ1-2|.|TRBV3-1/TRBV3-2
CASSRAQGNYGYTF
TGTGCCAGCAGCCGGGCCCAGGGGAACTATGGCTACACCTTC
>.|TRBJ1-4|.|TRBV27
CASSELGTRPSQGKLFF
TGTGCCAGCAGTGAGCTCGGAACCCGTCCCTCGCAGGGAAAACTGTTTTTT
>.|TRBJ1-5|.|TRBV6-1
CASSENGGINQPQHF
TGTGCCAGCAGTGAGAATGGCGGGATCAATCAGCCCCAGCATTTT
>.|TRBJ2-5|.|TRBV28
CASSFGAGLGETQYF
TGTGCCAGCAGTTTTGGGGCAGGGCTGGGGGAGACCCAGTACTTC
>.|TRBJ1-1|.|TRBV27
CASSLSRGRAEAFF
TGTGCCAGCAGTTTATCCAGGGGCCGGGCTGAAGCTTTCTTT
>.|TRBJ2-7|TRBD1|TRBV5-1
CASSQTTGVSYEQYF
TGCGCCAGCAGTCAAACGACAGGGGTATCCTACGAGCAGTACTTC
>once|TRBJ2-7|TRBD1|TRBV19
CASSTGTATYEQYF
TGTGCCAGTAGTACTGGGACAGCTACCTACGAGCAGTACTTC
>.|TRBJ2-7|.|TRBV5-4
CASRPGTSYEQYF
TGTGCCAGCAGACCCGGGACATCCTACGAGCAGTACTTC
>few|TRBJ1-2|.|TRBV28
CATQLDFYGYTF
TGTGCCACCCAGCTGGACTTCTATGGCTACACCTTC
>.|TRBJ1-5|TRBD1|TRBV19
CASSISRGNQPQHF
TGTGCCAGTAGTATAAGCAGGGGGAATCAGCCCCAGCATTTT
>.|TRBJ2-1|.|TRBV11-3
CASSLDTSGNEQFF
TGTGCCAGCAGCTTAGACACTAGTGGTAATGAGCAGTTCTTC
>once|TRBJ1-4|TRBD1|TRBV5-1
CASTTGGRTNEKLFF
TGCGCCAGCACGACAGGGGGACGAACTAATGAAAAACTGTTTTTT
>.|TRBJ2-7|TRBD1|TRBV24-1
CATSDPGTGGEQYF
TGTGCCACCAGTGACCCAGGGACAGGCGGCGAGCAGTACTTC
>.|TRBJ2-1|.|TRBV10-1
CASSRDINNEQFF
TGCGCCAGCAGTCGGGACATCAACAATGAGCAGTTCTTC
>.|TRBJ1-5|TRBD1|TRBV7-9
CASSFAGTAGQPQHF
TGTGCCAGCAGCTTCGCCGGGACAGCTGGACAGCCCCAGCATTTT
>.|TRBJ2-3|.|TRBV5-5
CASSLFFGESTDTQYF
TGTGCCAGCAGCTTGTTTTTCGGGGAAAGCACAGATACGCAGTATTTT
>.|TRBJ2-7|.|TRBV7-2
CASSFTSQVEGSYEQYF
TGTGCCAGCAGCTTTACTAGCCAAGTAGAGGGTTCCTACGAGCAGTACTTC
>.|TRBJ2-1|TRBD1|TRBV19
CATQGVGDEQFF
TGTGCCACGCAGGGGGTAGGGGATGAGCAGTTCTTC
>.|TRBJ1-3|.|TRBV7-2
CASSHGASSGNTIYF
TGTGCCAGCAGCCACGGTGCAAGCTCTGGAAACACCATATATTTT
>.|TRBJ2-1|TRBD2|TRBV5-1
CAGGRDPYNEQFF
TGCGCCGGGGGGAGGGACCCCTACAATGAGCAGTTCTTC
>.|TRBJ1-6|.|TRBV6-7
CASSPLRRVSPLHF
TGTGCCAGCAGTCCGCTTAGGCGGGTTTCACCCCTCCACTTT
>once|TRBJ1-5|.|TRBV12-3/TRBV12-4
CASSPPGAPQHF
TGTGCCAGCAGTCCACCGGGAGCACCCCAGCATTTT
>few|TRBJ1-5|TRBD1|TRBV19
CASSSLGQGGSNQPQHF
TGTGCCAGTAGTTCCCTTGGACAGGGCGGAAGCAATCAGCCCCAGCATTTT
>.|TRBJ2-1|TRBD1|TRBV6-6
CASSYGQGAYNEQFF
TGTGCCAGCAGTTACGGACAGGGGGCCTACAATGAGCAGTTCTTC
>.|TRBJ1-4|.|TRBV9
CASSVGTPAREKLFF
TGTGCCAGCAGCGTAGGAACACCCGCTCGTGAAAAACTGTTTTTT
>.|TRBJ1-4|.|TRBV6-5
CASTGGPATNEKLFF
TGTGCCAGCACCGGGGGGCCCGCAACTAATGAAAAACTGTTTTTT
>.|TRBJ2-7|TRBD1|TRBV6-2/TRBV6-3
CASSWGQAREQYF
TGTGCCAGCAGTTGGGGACAGGCCCGCGAGCAGTACTTC
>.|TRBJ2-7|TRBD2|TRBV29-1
CSAGLAGGAYEQYF
TGCAGCGCAGGACTAGCGGGGGGCGCCTACGAGCAGTACTTC
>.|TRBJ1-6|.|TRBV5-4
CASSSRQGNSPLHF
TGTGCCAGCAGCTCCCGGCAGGGTAATTCACCCCTCCACTTT